These 16 T cell receptor beta chains originate from one sample sequenced in a study of Graves' ophthalmopathy and Graves' hyperthyroidism. Investigators amplified TCR beta CDR3 regions from RNA transcripts. Second-round multiplex PCR followed a first-round RT-PCR using HTBI primers. Each CDR3 protein is one row after TCRdb ran MiXCR on the multiplex PCR reads. The data show roughly 160,000 distinct CDR3 sequences, with under 40% seen just once and 5.8% held by the top ten. Sequencing was performed on peripheral blood. The receptors shown here come from a woman in her thirties or forties with Graves' ophthalmopathy.

This clonotype was seen ten or more times. The rearrangement uses TRBV2 and TRBJ2-2, with D possibly matching TRBD2 (6 bases). Germline-derived CDR1 and CDR2 are SNHLY and FYNNEI. The CDR3 length is 16 residues. The V and J ends lost 7 bases and 0 bases respectively, with 15 bases between them. In DNA, the CDR3 is TGTGCCAGCACCCAGGCCGGAGGGGCGAACACCGGGGAGCTGTTTTTT. Translation: CASTQAGGANTGELFF.

This clonotype was counted many times. J is TRBJ1-5 and V is TRBV28; possibly TRBD1 for D (5 bases). V gave up 4 bases and J gave up 4 bases, with 14 bases separating them. This CDR3 has 15 residues. Germline CDR1 and CDR2: MDHEN and SYDVKM. The CDR3 sequence: CASSSYRGRNQPQHF. The CDR3 DNA follows: TGTGCCAGCAGTTCGTACCGGGGCAGAAATCAGCCCCAGCATTTT.

V and J are TRBV28 and TRBJ2-7, with 7 bases that match TRBD2. This CDR3 has 14 amino acids. CDR1 MDHEN and CDR2 SYDVKM come from the germline V gene. The ends lost 3 bases at V and 3 bases at J; junction bases unmatched: 5. CDR3 sequence (DNA): TGTGCCAGCAGTTTCCAAGCGGGACTCTACGAGCAGTACTTC. Translated, it gives CASSFQAGLYEQYF.

The chain joins TRBV11-2 to TRBJ1-1; 7 bases are a match to TRBD1. The junction had 5 bases not matched to a gene; V was cut back by 1 base and J by 0 bases. Germline loops: CDR1 SGHAT, CDR2 FQNNGV. CDR3 length: 16 residues. In nucleotides, the CDR3 is TGTGCCAGCAGCTTAGGGGTCGGGACAGTGAACACTGAAGCTTTCTTT. This translates into CASSLGVGTVNTEAFF.

This clonotype was recorded many times. V gene TRBV10-3 combines with J gene TRBJ2-7; D gene ambiguous. Germline V gene lookup returns CDR1 ENHRY and CDR2 SYGVKD. The CDR3 has 11 residues. Trimming took off 6 bases at V and 6 bases at J, with 9 bases between the two ends. The CDR3 DNA reads as TGTGCCATCAGCGGCGACATCGAGCAGTACTTC. It is translated as CAISGDIEQYF.

This clonotype has just a few counts. The rearrangement links TRBV6-2 or TRBV6-3 to TRBJ1-2; D gene unclear. This CDR3 comprises 16 residues. Germline V CDR1 and CDR2: MNHEY, SVGEGT. The ends were cut back, 0 bases at V and 0 bases at J, with 11 bases in the middle. CDR3 coding DNA: TGTGCCAGCAGTTACTCCCGTCGAGGGCCTAACTATGGCTACACCTTC. Translated: CASSYSRRGPNYGYTF.

At least ten counts were recorded for this clonotype. The chain combines TRBV30 with TRBJ1-2; D ambiguous. V was shortened by 4 bases and J by 11 bases, with 23 bases between the two germline ends. The CDR3 has 14 residues. Germline V lookup: CDR1 GTSNPN, CDR2 SVGIG (reference sequence). CDR3 coding DNA: TGTGCCTGGATCAACTTACAGCGCTCCTACCCATACACCTTC. Translated, it gives CAWINLQRSYPYTF.

The chain links TRBV12-3 or TRBV12-4 to TRBJ2-7; 12 bases map to TRBD2. V shed 8 bases, J shed 2 bases, and the junction held 7 bases outside the gene matches. CDR3 length equals 15 residues. CDR3 in amino acids: CASSSTSGGAYEQYF. The CDR3 DNA sequence: TGTGCCAGCTCCTCGACTAGCGGGGGAGCCTACGAGCAGTACTTC.

This chain connects TRBV6-5 to TRBJ2-7; D is perhaps TRBD1 or TRBD2 (6 bases each). Germline V gene data show CDR1 as MNHEY and CDR2 as SVGAGI. V was pared by 2 bases and J by 7 bases, with 15 bases between. This CDR3 contains 14 residues. The CDR3 here is CASSYDGLGGEQYF. CDR3 nucleotides: TGTGCCAGCAGTTACGACGGGCTAGGGGGGGAGCAGTACTTC.

This clonotype was observed a handful of times. V is TRBV7-3 and J is TRBJ1-1; TRBD1 might be the D (6 bases). Germline lookup yields CDR1 SGHTA and CDR2 FQGTGA. The CDR3 runs 15 residues. The V and J ends lost 1 base and 0 bases respectively, with 9 bases between them. The CDR3 coding sequence is TGTGCCAGCAGCTTAAACAGGGAACTGAACACTGAAGCTTTCTTT. This gives the protein CASSLNRELNTEAFF. The complete variable domain, with remaining parts taken from reference TRBV7-3 and TRBJ1-1, reads GAGVSQTPSNKVTEKGKYVELRCDPISGHTALYWYRQSLGQGPEFLIYFQGTGAADDSGLPNDRFFAVRPEGSVSTLKIQRTERGDSAVYLCASSLNRELNTEAFFGQGTRLTVV.

This clonotype came up once. The chain employs TRBV6-1 and TRBJ1-5; 10 bases align to TRBD1. V lost 6 bases, J lost 0 bases, and 8 bases stayed unmatched. CDR1 MNHNS and CDR2 SASEGT come from the germline V gene. The CDR3 is made up of 17 amino acids. CDR3 sequence reads: CASRPGTGDYSNQPQHF. The CDR3 DNA reads TGTGCCAGCAGACCCGGGACAGGGGATTATAGCAATCAGCCCCAGCATTTT.

In its sample, this clonotype was seen many times. The chain joins TRBV14 to TRBJ2-2, with TRBD1 identical over 7 bases. The CDR3 is 15 amino acids. With V trimmed by 3 bases and J by 4 bases, 5 bases remained unmatched. Germline loops: CDR1 SGHDN, CDR2 FVKESK. This CDR3 is CASSQLTGSTGELFF. The CDR3 DNA reads TGTGCCAGCAGCCAGTTGACAGGGAGCACCGGGGAGCTGTTTTTT. The full variable domain, in which reference TRBV14 and TRBJ2-2 provide the parts outside the CDR3, is EAGVTQFPSHSVIEKGQTVTLRCDPISGHDNLYWYRRVMGKEIKFLLHFVKESKQDESGMPNNRFLAERTGGTYSTLKVQPAELEDSGVYFCASSQLTGSTGELFFGEGSRLTVL.

At least ten counts were recorded for this clonotype. The genes are TRBV24-1 and TRBJ2-5; D is possibly TRBD2 (6 bases). The germline V and J ends were trimmed by 5 bases and 2 bases, with 11 bases remaining between them. The CDR3 is 14 residues long. Germline assignment: CDR1 KGHDR and CDR2 SFDVKD. DNA for the CDR3: TGTGCCACCAGTGGGACTATGAGGCAAGAGACCCAGTACTTC. Residues: CATSGTMRQETQYF.

This clonotype was seen at least ten times. The chain joins TRBV12-3 or TRBV12-4 to TRBJ1-1; 7 bases map to TRBD1. The CDR3 runs 12 residues. With 6 bases clipped from V and 6 bases from J, the junction kept 4 bases outside the gene matches. In DNA form, the CDR3 reads TGTGCCAGCAGGGGGGACAGTCCTGAAGCTTTCTTT. This gives the protein CASRGDSPEAFF.

This clonotype appeared many times. V gene TRBV28 combines with J gene TRBJ2-7; tentatively, D is TRBD1 (6 bases). V dropped 6 bases and J dropped 3 bases, with 12 bases sitting between them. Germline V gives CDR1 MDHEN, CDR2 SYDVKM. CDR3 length: 13 residues. CDR3 DNA: TGTGCCAGCAGAAAAACAGGGCGCTACGAGCAGTACTTC. This sequence encodes CASRKTGRYEQYF.

The chain couples TRBV7-2 to TRBJ2-5; possible D gene TRBD2, 5 bases. V shed 1 base and J shed 1 base, with 10 bases lying between them. CDR1 SGHTA and CDR2 FQGNSA come from the germline V gene. The CDR3 covers 15 residues. CDR3 residues: CASSLGERLQETQYF. CDR3 DNA: TGTGCCAGCAGCTTAGGGGAGCGGCTCCAAGAGACCCAGTACTTC.